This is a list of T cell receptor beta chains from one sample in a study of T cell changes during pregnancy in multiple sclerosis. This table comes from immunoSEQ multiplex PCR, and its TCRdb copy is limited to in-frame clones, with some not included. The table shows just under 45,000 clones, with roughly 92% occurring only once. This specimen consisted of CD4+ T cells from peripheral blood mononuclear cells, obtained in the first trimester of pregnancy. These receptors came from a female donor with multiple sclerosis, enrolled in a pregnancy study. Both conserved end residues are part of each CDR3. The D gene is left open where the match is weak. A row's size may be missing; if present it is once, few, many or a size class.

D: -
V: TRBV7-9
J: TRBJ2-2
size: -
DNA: TGTGCCAGCAGCTGGAGGGACTCGAACACCGGGGAGCTGTTTTTT
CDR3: CASSWRDSNTGELFF

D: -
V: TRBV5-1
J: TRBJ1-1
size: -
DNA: TGCGCCAGCAGCCAACAGGAGCTGAACACTGAAGCTTTCTTT
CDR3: CASSQQELNTEAFF

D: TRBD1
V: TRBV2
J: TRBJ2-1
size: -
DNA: TGTGCCAGCAGTGTGTCCCAGGGGGCGATAGGAAATGAGCAGTTCTTC
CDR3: CASSVSQGAIGNEQFF

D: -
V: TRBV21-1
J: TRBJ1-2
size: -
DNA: TGTGCCAGCACCCAAAAGGGTGAACAGGGAGGGAACTATGGCTACACCTTC
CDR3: CASTQKGEQGGNYGYTF

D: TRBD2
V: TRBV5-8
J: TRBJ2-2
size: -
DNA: TGTGCCAGCAAGCCTGGGGCTAGCGGAGTCACCGGGGAGCTGTTTTTT
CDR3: CASKPGASGVTGELFF

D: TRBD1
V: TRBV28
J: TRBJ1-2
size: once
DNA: TGTGCCAGCAGTCACGGGGCAGGGGGCTATGGCTACACCTTC
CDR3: CASSHGAGGYGYTF

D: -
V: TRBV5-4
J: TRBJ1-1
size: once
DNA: TGTGCCAGCAGCTTGATGGACAGTTCCACTGAAGCTTTCTTT
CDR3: CASSLMDSSTEAFF

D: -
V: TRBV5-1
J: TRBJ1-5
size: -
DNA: TGCGCCAGCAGCTTGGCCGGGACTAATAATCAGCCCCAGCATTTT
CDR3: CASSLAGTNNQPQHF

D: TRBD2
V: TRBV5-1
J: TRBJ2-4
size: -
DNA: TGCGCCAGCAGACACGGGGGGGGAGTAGCCAAAAACATTCAGTACTTC
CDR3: CASRHGGGVAKNIQYF

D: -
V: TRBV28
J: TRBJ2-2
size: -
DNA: TGTGCCAGCAGTTTGAGCGTCGGGGCCGGGGAGCTGTTTTTT
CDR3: CASSLSVGAGELFF

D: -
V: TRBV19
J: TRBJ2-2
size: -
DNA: TGTGCCAGTAGTATCTATTCCCCGGGTAGAACCGGGGAGCTGTTTTTT
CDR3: CASSIYSPGRTGELFF

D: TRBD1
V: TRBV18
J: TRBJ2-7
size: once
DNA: TGTGCCAGCTCACCGTCACAGGGGGGATCCAGCGAGCAGTACTTC
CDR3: CASSPSQGGSSEQYF

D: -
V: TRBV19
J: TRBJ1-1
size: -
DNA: TGTGCCAGTAGTATAGTCACAGGGATCACTGAAGCTTTCTTT
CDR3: CASSIVTGITEAFF

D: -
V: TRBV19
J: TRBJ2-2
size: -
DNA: TGTGCCAGTAGTGTTACATGGTCCACCGGGGAGCTGTTTTTT
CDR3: CASSVTWSTGELFF

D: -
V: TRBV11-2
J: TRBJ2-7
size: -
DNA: TGTGCCAGCAGCCACCTCCACGGGATCCTCGAGCAGTACTTC
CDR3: CASSHLHGILEQYF

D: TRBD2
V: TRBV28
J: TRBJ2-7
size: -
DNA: TGTGCCAGCACCCCGGGACTAGCGGAGACCCCGAGCTCCTACGAGCAGTACTTC
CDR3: CASTPGLAETPSSYEQYF

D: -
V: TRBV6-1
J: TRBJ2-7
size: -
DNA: TGTGCCAGCAGTGATCGGCTGACGGGAAGCTCCTACGAGCAGTACTTC
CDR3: CASSDRLTGSSYEQYF

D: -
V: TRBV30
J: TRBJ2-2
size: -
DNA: TGTGCCTGGAGTGAGACTAGGGCCGGGGAGCTGTTTTTT
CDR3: CAWSETRAGELFF

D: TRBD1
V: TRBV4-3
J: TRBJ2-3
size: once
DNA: TGCGCCAGCAGCCAAGGGACAGGGGTTAGCACAGATACGCAGTATTTT
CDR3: CASSQGTGVSTDTQYF

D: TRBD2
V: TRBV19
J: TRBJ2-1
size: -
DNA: TGTGCCAGTAGTATGGGGACTACGGGGAATGAGCAGTTCTTC
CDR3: CASSMGTTGNEQFF

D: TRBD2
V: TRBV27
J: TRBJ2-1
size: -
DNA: TGTGCCAGCAGCTCTCCCCTCCTAGCGGGGGACTATAGTGAGCAGTTCTTC
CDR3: CASSSPLLAGDYSEQFF

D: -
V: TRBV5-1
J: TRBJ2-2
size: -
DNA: TGCGCCAGCAGCTTGGAAGTCAGGATGGACACCGGGGAGCTGTTTTTT
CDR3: CASSLEVRMDTGELFF

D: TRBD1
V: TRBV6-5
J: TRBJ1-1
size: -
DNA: TGTGCCAGCAGCCAAGGGGGCCGGGGTGAAGCTTTCTTT
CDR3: CASSQGGRGEAFF

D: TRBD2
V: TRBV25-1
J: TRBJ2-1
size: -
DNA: TGTGCCAGCAGTGTCCTAGCGGGAGCGTCCGGTGAGCAGTTCTTC
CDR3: CASSVLAGASGEQFF

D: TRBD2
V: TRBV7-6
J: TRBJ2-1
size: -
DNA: TGTGCCAGCAGCTTAAACCCGACTAGCGGGAGGGCCGTAGTGAATGAGCAGTTCTTC
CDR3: CASSLNPTSGRAVVNEQFF

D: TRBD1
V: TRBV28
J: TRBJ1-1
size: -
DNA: TGTGCCAGCAGTCGAGGACAGGGAAGCGCTGAAGCTTTCTTT
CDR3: CASSRGQGSAEAFF

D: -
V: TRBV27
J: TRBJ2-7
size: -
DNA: TGTGCCAGCAGTCCGATTGGCGGGGCGGGCCTAGCCTCTTCCTACGAGCAGTACTTC
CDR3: CASSPIGGAGLASSYEQYF

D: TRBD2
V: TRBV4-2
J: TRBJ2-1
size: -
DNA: TGTGCCAGCAGCCAAAAGCCTCGGGGCCGTGGACTAGTAACGTTGGATGAGCAGTTCTTC
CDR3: CASSQKPRGRGLVTLDEQFF

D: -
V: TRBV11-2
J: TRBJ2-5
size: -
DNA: TGTGCCAGCAGCTGGCTTGGTTCCCAAGAGACCCAGTACTTC
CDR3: CASSWLGSQETQYF

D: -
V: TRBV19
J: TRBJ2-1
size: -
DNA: TGTGCCAGTAGTGCGGGACCCCTCTCCTACAATGAGCAGTTCTTC
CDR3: CASSAGPLSYNEQFF

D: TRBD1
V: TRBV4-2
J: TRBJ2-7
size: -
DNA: TGTGCCAGCAGCCAAGGCCTAGGGACAGTCTCTCCCTACGAGCAGTACTTC
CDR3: CASSQGLGTVSPYEQYF

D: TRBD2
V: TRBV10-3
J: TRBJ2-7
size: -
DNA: TGTGCCATCAGCAAAGGTACTAGCGGCGGGGGGGAGCAGTACTTC
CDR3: CAISKGTSGGGEQYF

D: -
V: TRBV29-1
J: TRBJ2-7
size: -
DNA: TGCAGCGTTGAAGAGTTATCTCGCGAGCAGTACTTC
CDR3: CSVEELSREQYF